This entry is about one T cell receptor beta chain. This record belongs to a study of OX40 agonist ivuxolimab in advanced cancers. Across the whole study: Patients enrolled in dose escalation were diagnosed with hepatocellular carcinoma, melanoma, renal cell or head and neck cancer.

The V gene lost 4 bases and the J gene lost 0 bases, with 11 bases spanning the gap. The V gene's germline CDR1 is SGHKS and CDR2 YYEKEE (reference sequence). This CDR3 has 15 residues. TCRdb keeps only in-frame clones here, not all; method: immunoSEQ multiplex PCR. Of some 67,000 clones listed, 85% are singletons. The TCR originated in an adult with an advanced solid tumor such as melanoma, head and neck, liver or kidney cancer. The starting material was CD4+ or CD8+ T cells sorted from blood, obtained in a trial of the OX40 agonist ivuxolimab. The gene calls are TRBV5-5 and TRBJ1-3, with D tentatively TRBD1 (5 bases). The CDR3 loop is CASSGRVTSGNTIYF. CDR3 DNA: TGTGCCAGCAGCGGCAGGGTTACCTCTGGAAACACCATATATTTT.